This is a list of T cell receptor beta chains from one sample in a study of cytomegalovirus exposure and HLA in healthy donors. Repertoires were generated with immunoSEQ multiplex PCR, while TCRdb's copy carries only in-frame clones and drops some. Of 150,000 to 200,000 clones listed, around 68% were seen once; the top ten hold 1.3% to 1.5%. The sequenced sample was PBMCs. The origin of the receptors is a man aged 50 to 60 in good health and CMV-seronegative. CDR3s include the opening cysteine and the closing phenylalanine or tryptophan. The D gene is left open where the match is weak. Clone size is stated in some rows and not others, as once, few, many or a class when expanded.

.	TRBV11-3	TRBD2	TRBJ2-5	CASSVGGTEETQYF
.	TRBV5-4	.	TRBJ1-4	CASSLGGGKEKLFF
.	TRBV4-2	TRBD1	TRBJ1-2	CASSSGGYYGYTF
few	TRBV2	TRBD1	TRBJ1-6	CASSVPLKGARGSPLHF
.	TRBV28	.	TRBJ2-7	CASSFAGPSSYEQYF
.	TRBV11-2	.	TRBJ2-7	CASSLVPGAKTYEQYF
.	TRBV7-6	.	TRBJ1-1	CASSSVTGEAFF
.	TRBV11-3	TRBD2	TRBJ2-3	CASSPGTSLKTQYF
.	TRBV5-4	TRBD1	TRBJ2-2	CASSPRQGDTGELFF
.	TRBV2	.	TRBJ2-5	CASRGTTGQETQYF
.	TRBV5-1	TRBD2	TRBJ2-7	CASSLAGGDYEQYF
.	TRBV10-3	TRBD2	TRBJ2-1	CAIRDSLAESYNEQFF
.	TRBV27	.	TRBJ1-1	CASSSRGTEAFF
.	TRBV15	TRBD1	TRBJ1-5	CATSRGTGGRSNQPQHF
once	TRBV28	TRBD1	TRBJ2-7	CASRSTGDEQYF
few	TRBV19	TRBD1	TRBJ2-7	CASSTDRWDRGTEQYF
once	TRBV18	.	TRBJ1-2	CASSTDREFNYGYTF
.	TRBV5-1	TRBD1	TRBJ2-3	CASSLAGGPDTQYF
.	TRBV9	TRBD1	TRBJ1-2	CASSVGGTGGNGYTF
.	TRBV7-9	.	TRBJ1-3	CASSFRTVSGNTIYF
.	TRBV19	TRBD1	TRBJ2-5	CASSLGQGAGETQYF
.	TRBV7-2	.	TRBJ2-6	CASSSRQISGANVLTF
.	TRBV7-2	.	TRBJ2-7	CASSFVDRVPYEQYF
few	TRBV6-1	TRBD1	TRBJ2-4	CASSEPGQGTRNIQYF
.	TRBV5-1	.	TRBJ1-1	CASSLETGVAFF
few	TRBV5-1	TRBD1	TRBJ2-3	CASSSWTGGSDTQYF
.	TRBV6-5	.	TRBJ1-1	CASSSNRRNTEAFF
once	TRBV4-3	TRBD1	TRBJ2-7	CASSLRQGSYEQYF
.	TRBV7-9	.	TRBJ1-3	CASSLSLAGSGNTIYF
.	TRBV6-5	.	TRBJ2-7	CASSYRQSYEQYF
.	TRBV5-1	.	TRBJ2-2	CASSPEGGTVNTGELFF
.	TRBV9	TRBD1	TRBJ1-4	CASSKTGTDLEKLFF
.	TRBV19	.	TRBJ2-5	CASSPPRGAQETQYF
.	TRBV7-2	.	TRBJ2-7	CASSFGGGLSYEQYF
.	TRBV6-1	.	TRBJ2-2	CASTNLQGITGELFF
.	TRBV21-1	.	TRBJ2-5	CARGQGGTQYF
.	TRBV10-3	TRBD1	TRBJ1-1	CATRRQGQGNTEAFF
.	TRBV5-8	.	TRBJ2-1	CASSLGRVPYNEQFF
.	TRBV2	TRBD2	TRBJ2-3	CASSLGASGVNTQYF
.	TRBV6-5	.	TRBJ1-2	CASSYSGVSNYGYTF
few	TRBV28	.	TRBJ2-2	CATLRGPGELFF
.	TRBV10-1	.	TRBJ2-1	CASNAGNNEQFF
.	TRBV19	TRBD1	TRBJ1-5	CASSITGGPGNQPQHF
.	TRBV6-1	TRBD1	TRBJ1-2	CASKGQEANYGYTF
.	TRBV7-2	.	TRBJ1-1	CASSLDSGFNTEAFF
.	TRBV6-6	.	TRBJ1-4	CASSPGASYPNEKLFF